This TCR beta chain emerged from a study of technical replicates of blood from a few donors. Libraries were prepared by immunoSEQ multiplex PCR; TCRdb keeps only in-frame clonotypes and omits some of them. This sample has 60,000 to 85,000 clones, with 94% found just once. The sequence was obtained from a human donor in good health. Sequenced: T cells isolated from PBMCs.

The CDR3: CASSETGGVSPYGYTF. The CDR3 DNA is TGTGCCAGCAGTGAGACTGGGGGGGTTAGCCCTTATGGCTACACCTTC. The chain employs TRBV6-4 and TRBJ1-2; TRBD1 is a possible D gene (5 bases). Germline V gene lookup returns CDR1 MRHNA and CDR2 SNTAGT. V lost 3 bases and J lost 5, with 19 bases in between. The CDR3 contains 16 residues.